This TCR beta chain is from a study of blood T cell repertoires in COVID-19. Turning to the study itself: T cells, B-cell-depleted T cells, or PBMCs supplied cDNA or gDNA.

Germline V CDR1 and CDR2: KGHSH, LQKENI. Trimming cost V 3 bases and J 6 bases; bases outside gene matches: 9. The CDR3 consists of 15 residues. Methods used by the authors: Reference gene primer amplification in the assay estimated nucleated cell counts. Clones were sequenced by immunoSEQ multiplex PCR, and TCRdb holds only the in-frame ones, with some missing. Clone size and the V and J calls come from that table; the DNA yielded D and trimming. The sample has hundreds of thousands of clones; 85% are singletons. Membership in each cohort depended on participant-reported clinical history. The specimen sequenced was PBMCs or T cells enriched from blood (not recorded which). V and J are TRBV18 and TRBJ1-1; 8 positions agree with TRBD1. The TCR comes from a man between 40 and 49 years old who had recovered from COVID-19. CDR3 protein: CASSPRTGSNPEAFF. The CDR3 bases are TGTGCCAGCTCACCGAGGACAGGGTCAAATCCTGAAGCTTTCTTT.